In this sample, the clone carrying this TCR beta chain turned up a few times. Its antigen is currently unknown. Generated by immunoSEQ multiplex PCR, the TCRdb table keeps only in-frame clones and is missing some. This sample carries about 240,000 clones, about 80% of them seen once, and the ten largest clones take 0.55% to 0.65%. V shed 9 bases and J 2 bases; nucleotides not matched to a gene: 5. Germline V gives CDR1 MNHEY, CDR2 SMNVEV (reference sequence). The CDR3 spans 14 residues. The data originate from a study of Tregs in tolerant kidney transplant recipients. Thawed PBMCs were FACS-sorted into unstimulated CD4+CD25+CD127- regulatory T cells, CD4+CD25- non-regulatory cells, CD4 and CD8 cells. Regarding the study as a whole: Tregs expanded with activated donor B cells seemed most donor-specific. Biological reproducibility was not directly addressed, but technical replication error appeared minimal. Findings come from small patient numbers and require larger validation.

The clonotype was recovered from a human donor in good health. The material sequenced was CD4+ T cells from blood. The chain recombines TRBV27 with TRBJ2-1, with 9 nucleotides matching TRBD2. The CDR3 nucleotides read TGTGCCAGTAGTAGCGGGAGTACCTACAATGAGCAGTTCTTC. This translates into CASSSGSTYNEQFF.